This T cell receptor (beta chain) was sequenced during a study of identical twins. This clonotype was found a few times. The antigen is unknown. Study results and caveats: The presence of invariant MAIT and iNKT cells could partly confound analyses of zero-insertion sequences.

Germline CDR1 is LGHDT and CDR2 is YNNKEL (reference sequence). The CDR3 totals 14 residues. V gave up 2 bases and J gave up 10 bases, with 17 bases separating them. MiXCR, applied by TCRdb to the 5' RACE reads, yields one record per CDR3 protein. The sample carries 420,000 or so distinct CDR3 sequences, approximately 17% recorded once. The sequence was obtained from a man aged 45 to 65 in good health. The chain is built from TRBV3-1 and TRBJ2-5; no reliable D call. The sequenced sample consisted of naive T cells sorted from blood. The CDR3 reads CASSQPPAGRNQYF. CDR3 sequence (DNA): TGTGCCAGCAGCCAACCCCCCGCCGGACGAAACCAGTACTTC.